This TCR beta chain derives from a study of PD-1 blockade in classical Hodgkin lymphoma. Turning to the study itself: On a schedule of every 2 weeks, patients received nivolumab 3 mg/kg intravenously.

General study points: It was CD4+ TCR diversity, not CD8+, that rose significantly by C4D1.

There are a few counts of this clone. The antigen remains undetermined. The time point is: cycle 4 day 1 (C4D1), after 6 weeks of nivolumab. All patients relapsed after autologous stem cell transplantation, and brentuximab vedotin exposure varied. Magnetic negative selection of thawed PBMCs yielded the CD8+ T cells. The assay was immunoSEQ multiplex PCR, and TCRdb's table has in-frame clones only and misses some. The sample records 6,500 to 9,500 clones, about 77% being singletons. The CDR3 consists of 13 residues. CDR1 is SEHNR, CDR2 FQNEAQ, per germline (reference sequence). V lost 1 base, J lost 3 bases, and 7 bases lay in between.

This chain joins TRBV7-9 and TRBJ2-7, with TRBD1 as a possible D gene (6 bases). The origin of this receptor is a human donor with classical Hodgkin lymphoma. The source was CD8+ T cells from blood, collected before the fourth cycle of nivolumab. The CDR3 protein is CASSLGTVYEQYF. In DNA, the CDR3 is TGTGCCAGCAGCTTAGGGACAGTCTACGAGCAGTACTTC.